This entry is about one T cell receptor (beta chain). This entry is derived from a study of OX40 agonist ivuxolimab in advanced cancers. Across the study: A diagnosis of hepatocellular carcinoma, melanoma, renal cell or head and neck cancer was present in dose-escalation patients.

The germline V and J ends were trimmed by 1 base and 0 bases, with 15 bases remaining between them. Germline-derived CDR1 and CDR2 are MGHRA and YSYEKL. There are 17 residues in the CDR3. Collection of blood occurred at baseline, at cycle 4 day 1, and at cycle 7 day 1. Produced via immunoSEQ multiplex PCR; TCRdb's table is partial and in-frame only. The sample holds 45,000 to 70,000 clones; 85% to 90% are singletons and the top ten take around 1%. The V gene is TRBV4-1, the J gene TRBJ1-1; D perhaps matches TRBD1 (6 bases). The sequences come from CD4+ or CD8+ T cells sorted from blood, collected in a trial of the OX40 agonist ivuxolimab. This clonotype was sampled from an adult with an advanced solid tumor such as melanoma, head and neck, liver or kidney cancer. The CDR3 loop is CASSQAAGARVNTEAFF. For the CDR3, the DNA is TGCGCCAGCAGCCAAGCCGCGGGGGCCCGGGTGAACACTGAAGCTTTCTTT.